This TCR beta chain was recovered during a study of cytomegalovirus exposure and HLA in healthy donors. Study details: Out of 150 million to 200 million T cells, an earlier analysis found over 90 million unique TCR beta sequences in total.

Study-level findings and limits: TCR beta chains numbering some 160 were designated cytomegalovirus-associated. As confirmed in vitro, three CMV-associated chains were specific for CMV antigens.

On this clone itself: The antigen is not known.

In the PCR, 60 Vbeta and 13 Jbeta primers were used. Produced via immunoSEQ multiplex PCR; TCRdb's table is partial and in-frame only. The data hold a few hundred thousand clones, with around 80% observed a single time. Sequencing was done on a sample of PBMCs. The source is a girl aged 2-10 years in good health and CMV-seronegative.

The CDR3 DNA follows: TGTGCCAGCAGCGCAGATTTTTCTAGCACAGATACGCAGTATTTT. Translating it yields CASSADFSSTDTQYF. The J gene is TRBJ2-3, the V gene TRBV2; D unclear. The CDR3 consists of 15 residues. V lost 6 bases and J 0 bases, leaving 13 bases between the germline ends. CDR1 and CDR2 (germline): SNHLY, FYNNEI.